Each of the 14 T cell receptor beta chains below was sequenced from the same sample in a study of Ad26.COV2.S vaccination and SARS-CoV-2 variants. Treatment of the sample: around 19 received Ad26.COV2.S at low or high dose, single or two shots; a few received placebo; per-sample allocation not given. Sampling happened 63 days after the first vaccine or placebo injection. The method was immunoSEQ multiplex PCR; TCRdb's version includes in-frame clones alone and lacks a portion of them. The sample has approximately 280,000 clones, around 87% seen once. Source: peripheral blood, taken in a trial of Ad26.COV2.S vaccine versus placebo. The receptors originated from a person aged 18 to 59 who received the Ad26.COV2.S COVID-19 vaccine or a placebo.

CDR3 residues: CAISVGTSVTDTQYF. As DNA, the CDR3 is TGTGCCATCAGTGTTGGTACTAGTGTTACAGATACGCAGTATTTT. This rearrangement joins TRBV10-3 to TRBJ2-3; the D gene is possibly TRBD2 (5 bases). Per germline, CDR1 ENHRY and CDR2 SYGVKD. The V and J ends lost 4 bases and 3 bases respectively, with 14 bases between them. This CDR3 is built from 15 residues.

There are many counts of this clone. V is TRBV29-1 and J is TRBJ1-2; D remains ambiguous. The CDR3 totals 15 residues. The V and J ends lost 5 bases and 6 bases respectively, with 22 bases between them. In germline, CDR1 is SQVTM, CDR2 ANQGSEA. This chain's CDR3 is CSVLGHGEAWNGYTF. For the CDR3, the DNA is TGCAGCGTTCTCGGCCATGGGGAGGCGTGGAATGGCTACACCTTC.

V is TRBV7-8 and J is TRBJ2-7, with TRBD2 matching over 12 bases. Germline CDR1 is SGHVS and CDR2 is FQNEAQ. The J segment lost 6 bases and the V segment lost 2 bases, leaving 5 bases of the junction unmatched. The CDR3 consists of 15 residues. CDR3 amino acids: CASSLRLAGVLEQYF. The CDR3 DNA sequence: TGTGCCAGCAGCTTAAGACTAGCGGGAGTTCTCGAGCAGTACTTC. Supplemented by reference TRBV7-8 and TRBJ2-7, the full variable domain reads GAGVSQSPRYKVAKRGQDVALRCDPISGHVSLFWYQQALGQGPEFLTYFQNEAQLDKSGLPSDRFFAERPEGSVSTLKIQRTQQEDSAVYLCASSLRLAGVLEQYFGPGTRLTVT.

CDR3 DNA: TGTGCCACCAGCCGTTGGGCAGTAAATGAAAAACTGTTTTTT. Amino acid sequence: CATSRWAVNEKLFF. V and J are TRBV15 and TRBJ1-4; D is unclear. The V end was cut by 5 bases, the J end by 5 bases, with 12 bases between. Looked up from germline, CDR1 is LNHNV and CDR2 is YYDKDF (reference sequence). This CDR3 spans 14 amino acids.

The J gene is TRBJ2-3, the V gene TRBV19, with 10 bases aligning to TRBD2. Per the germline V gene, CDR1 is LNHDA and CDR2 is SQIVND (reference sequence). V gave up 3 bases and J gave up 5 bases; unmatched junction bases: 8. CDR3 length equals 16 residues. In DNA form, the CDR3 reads TGTGCCAGTAGTATGGAGAGCGGGAGGGCCCAAGATACGCAGTATTTT. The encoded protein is CASSMESGRAQDTQYF.

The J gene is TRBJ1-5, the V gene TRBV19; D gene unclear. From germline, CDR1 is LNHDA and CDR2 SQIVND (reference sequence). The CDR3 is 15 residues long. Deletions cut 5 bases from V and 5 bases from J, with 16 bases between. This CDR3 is CASSYDGITDQPQHF. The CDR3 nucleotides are TGTGCCAGTAGTTACGACGGGATTACGGATCAGCCCCAGCATTTT. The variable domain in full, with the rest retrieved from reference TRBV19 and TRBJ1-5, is DGGITQSPKYLFRKEGQNVTLSCEQNLNHDAMYWYRQDPGQGLRLIYYSQIVNDFQKGDIAEGYSVSREKKESFPLTVTSAQKNPTAFYLCASSYDGITDQPQHFGDGTRLSIL.

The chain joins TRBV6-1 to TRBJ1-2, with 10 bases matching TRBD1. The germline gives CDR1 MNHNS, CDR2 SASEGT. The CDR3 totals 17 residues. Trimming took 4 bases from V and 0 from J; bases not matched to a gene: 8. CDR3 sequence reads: CASSGGTGVASNYGYTF. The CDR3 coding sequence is TGTGCCAGCAGTGGAGGGACAGGGGTCGCCTCTAACTATGGCTACACCTTC.

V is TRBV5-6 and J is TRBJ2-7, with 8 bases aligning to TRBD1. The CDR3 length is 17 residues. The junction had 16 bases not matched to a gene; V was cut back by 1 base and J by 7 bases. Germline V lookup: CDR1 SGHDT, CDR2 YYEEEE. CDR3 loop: CASSLRTGTPALREQYF. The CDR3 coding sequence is TGTGCCAGCAGCTTGCGGACAGGGACCCCCGCACTACGAGAGCAGTACTTC.

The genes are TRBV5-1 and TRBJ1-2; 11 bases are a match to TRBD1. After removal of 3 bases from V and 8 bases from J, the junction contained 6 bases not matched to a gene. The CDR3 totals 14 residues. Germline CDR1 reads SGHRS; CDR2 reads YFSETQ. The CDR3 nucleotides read TGCGCCAGCAGCTGGGGACAGGGGGAAAAAGGCTACACCTTC. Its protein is CASSWGQGEKGYTF.

CDR3 nucleotides: TGTGCCAGTAGTATAGCTGCGGGGGGAGGGCAAGAGACCCAGTACTTC. This encodes CASSIAAGGGQETQYF. The chain employs TRBV19 and TRBJ2-5, with 8 bases fitting TRBD2. Trimming took 1 base from V and 2 from J; bases not matched to a gene: 6. CDR1 LNHDA and CDR2 SQIVND come from the germline V gene (reference sequence). The length of the CDR3 is 16 residues.

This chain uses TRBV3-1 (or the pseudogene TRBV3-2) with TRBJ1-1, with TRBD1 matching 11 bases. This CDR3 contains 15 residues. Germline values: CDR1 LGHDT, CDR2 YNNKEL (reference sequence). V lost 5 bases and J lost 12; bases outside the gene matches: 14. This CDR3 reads CASSYLSGQGAGSFF. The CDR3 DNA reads TGTGCCAGCAGCTACTTGAGTGGACAGGGGGCGGGGTCTTTCTTT.

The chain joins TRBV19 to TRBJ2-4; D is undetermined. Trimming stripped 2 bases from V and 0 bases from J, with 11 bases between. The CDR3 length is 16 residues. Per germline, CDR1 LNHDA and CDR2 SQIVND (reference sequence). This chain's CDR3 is CASSIIVSVAKNIQYF. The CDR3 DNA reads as TGTGCCAGTAGTATAATCGTATCTGTAGCCAAAAACATTCAGTACTTC. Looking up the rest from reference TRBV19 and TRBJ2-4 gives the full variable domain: DGGITQSPKYLFRKEGQNVTLSCEQNLNHDAMYWYRQDPGQGLRLIYYSQIVNDFQKGDIAEGYSVSREKKESFPLTVTSAQKNPTAFYLCASSIIVSVAKNIQYFGAGTRLSVL.

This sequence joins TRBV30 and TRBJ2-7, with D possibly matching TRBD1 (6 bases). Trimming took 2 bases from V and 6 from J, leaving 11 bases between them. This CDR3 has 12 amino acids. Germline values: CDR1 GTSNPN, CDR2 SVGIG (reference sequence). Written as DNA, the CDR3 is TGTGCCTGGAGTCCTCCCAGGGGCGAGCAGTACTTC. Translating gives CAWSPPRGEQYF. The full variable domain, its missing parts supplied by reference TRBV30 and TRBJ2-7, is SQTIHQWPATLVQPVGSPLSLECTVEGTSNPNLYWYRQAAGRGLQLLFYSVGIGQISSEVPQNLSASRPQDRQFILSSKKLLLSDSGFYLCAWSPPRGEQYFGPGTRLTVT.

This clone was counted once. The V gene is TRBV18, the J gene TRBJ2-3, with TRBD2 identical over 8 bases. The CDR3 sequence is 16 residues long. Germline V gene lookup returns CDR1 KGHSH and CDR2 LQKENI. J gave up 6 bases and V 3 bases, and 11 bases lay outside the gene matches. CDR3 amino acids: CASSPRGSGMPDTQYF. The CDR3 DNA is TGTGCCAGCTCACCGCGGGGTAGCGGGATGCCTGATACGCAGTATTTT.